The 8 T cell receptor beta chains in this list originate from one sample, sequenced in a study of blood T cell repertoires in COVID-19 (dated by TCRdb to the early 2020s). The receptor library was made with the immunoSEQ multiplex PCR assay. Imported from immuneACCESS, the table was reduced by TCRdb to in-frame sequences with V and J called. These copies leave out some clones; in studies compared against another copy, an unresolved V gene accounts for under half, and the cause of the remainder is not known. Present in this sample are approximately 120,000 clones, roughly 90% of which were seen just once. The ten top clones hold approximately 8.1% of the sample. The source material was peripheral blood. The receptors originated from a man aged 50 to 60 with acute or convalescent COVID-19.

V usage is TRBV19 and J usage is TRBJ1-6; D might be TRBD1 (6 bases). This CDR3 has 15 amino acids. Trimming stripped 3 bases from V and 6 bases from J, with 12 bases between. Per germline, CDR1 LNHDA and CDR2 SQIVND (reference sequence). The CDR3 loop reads CASSIIRDTNSPLHF. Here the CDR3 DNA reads TGTGCCAGTAGTATTATAAGGGACACTAATTCACCCCTCCACTTT.

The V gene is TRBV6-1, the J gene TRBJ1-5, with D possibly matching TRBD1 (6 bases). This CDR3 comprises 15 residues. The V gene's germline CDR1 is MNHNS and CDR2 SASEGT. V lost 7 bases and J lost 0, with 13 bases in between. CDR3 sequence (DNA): TGTGCCAGCATAGCTAGACAGGATAGCAATCAGCCCCAGCATTTT. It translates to CASIARQDSNQPQHF.

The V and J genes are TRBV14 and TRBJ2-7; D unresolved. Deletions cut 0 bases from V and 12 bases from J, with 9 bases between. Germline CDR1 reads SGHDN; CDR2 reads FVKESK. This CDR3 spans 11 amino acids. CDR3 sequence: CASSQEIKLYF. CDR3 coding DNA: TGTGCCAGCAGCCAAGAGATTAAGCTGTACTTC.

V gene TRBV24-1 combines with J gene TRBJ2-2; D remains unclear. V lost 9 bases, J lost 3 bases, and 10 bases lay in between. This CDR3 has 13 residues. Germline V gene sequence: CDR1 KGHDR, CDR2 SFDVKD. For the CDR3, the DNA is TGTGCCACCTCTTGGGCGTACACCGGGGAGCTGTTTTTT. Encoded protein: CATSWAYTGELFF.

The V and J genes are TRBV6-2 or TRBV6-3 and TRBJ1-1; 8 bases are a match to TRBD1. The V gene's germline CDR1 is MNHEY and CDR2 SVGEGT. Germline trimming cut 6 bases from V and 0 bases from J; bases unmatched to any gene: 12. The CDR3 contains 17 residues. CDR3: CASSDRGPGIMNTEAFF. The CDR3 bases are TGTGCCAGCAGCGACAGGGGCCCAGGTATCATGAACACTGAAGCTTTCTTT.

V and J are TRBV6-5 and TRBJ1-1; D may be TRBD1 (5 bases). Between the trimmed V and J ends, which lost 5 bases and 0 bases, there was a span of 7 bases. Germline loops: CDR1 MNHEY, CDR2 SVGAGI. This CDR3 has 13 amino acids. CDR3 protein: CASSKTVNTEAFF. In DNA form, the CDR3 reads TGTGCCAGCAGTAAGACAGTGAACACTGAAGCTTTCTTT.

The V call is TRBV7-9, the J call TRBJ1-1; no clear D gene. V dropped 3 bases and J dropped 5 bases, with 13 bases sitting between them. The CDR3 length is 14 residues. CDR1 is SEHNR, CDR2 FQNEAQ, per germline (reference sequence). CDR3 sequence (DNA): TGTGCCAGCAGCTTCTCCGGGGTTGGGACTGAAGCTTTCTTT. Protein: CASSFSGVGTEAFF.

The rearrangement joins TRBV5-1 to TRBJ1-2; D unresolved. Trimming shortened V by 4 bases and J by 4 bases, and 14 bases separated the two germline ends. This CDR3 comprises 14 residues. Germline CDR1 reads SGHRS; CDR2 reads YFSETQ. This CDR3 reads CASSPGPTIYGYTF. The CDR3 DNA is TGCGCCAGCAGCCCCGGACCGACTATCTATGGCTACACCTTC.